The subject of this entry is one T cell receptor beta chain. The antigen remains unidentified. The CDR3 consists of 10 residues. CDR1 and CDR2 from the germline V gene are DFQATT and SNEGSKA (reference sequence). V was cut by 5 bases and J by 8 bases, with 9 bases left in between. These data originate in a study of shared clonotypes between healthy human individuals. Study results and caveats: The sharing of around 5% of naive CD4 clonotypes was seen across a few donors.

CD4+ cell separation produced CD45RA+ naive and CD45RA-negative memory subsets. Original processing notes: Junction-only immunoSEQ data arrived without quality scores, meaning filtering differed. Profiled with immunoSEQ multiplex PCR; TCRdb holds only in-frame clones, not every one. V, J and clone size are taken as reported in that table, and D and trimming were inferred from the DNA itself. The sample includes roughly 1,000,000 clones, approximately 80% of them seen just once. This chain joins TRBV20-1 and TRBJ1-1, with no clear D. Sequenced input: memory CD4+ T cells from PBMCs. The subset is: CD45RA-negative fraction. This TCR derives from a man in his late teens or twenties in good health. Some clones in this sample may be carry-over from other donors' samples. CDR3 region: CSAGVGEAFF. The CDR3 DNA follows: TGCAGTGCTGGGGTGGGGGAAGCTTTCTTT.